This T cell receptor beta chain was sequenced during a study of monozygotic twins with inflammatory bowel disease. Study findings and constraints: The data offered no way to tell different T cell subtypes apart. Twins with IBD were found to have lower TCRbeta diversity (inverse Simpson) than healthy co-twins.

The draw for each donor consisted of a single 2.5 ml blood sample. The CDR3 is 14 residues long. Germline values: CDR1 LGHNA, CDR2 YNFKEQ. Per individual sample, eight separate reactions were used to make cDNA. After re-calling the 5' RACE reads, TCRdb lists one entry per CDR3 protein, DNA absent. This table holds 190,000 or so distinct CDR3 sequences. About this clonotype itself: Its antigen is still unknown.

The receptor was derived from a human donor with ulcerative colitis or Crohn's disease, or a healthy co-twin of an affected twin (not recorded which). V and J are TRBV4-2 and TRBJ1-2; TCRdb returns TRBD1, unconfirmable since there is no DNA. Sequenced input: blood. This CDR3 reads CASSQRGLDYGYTF.